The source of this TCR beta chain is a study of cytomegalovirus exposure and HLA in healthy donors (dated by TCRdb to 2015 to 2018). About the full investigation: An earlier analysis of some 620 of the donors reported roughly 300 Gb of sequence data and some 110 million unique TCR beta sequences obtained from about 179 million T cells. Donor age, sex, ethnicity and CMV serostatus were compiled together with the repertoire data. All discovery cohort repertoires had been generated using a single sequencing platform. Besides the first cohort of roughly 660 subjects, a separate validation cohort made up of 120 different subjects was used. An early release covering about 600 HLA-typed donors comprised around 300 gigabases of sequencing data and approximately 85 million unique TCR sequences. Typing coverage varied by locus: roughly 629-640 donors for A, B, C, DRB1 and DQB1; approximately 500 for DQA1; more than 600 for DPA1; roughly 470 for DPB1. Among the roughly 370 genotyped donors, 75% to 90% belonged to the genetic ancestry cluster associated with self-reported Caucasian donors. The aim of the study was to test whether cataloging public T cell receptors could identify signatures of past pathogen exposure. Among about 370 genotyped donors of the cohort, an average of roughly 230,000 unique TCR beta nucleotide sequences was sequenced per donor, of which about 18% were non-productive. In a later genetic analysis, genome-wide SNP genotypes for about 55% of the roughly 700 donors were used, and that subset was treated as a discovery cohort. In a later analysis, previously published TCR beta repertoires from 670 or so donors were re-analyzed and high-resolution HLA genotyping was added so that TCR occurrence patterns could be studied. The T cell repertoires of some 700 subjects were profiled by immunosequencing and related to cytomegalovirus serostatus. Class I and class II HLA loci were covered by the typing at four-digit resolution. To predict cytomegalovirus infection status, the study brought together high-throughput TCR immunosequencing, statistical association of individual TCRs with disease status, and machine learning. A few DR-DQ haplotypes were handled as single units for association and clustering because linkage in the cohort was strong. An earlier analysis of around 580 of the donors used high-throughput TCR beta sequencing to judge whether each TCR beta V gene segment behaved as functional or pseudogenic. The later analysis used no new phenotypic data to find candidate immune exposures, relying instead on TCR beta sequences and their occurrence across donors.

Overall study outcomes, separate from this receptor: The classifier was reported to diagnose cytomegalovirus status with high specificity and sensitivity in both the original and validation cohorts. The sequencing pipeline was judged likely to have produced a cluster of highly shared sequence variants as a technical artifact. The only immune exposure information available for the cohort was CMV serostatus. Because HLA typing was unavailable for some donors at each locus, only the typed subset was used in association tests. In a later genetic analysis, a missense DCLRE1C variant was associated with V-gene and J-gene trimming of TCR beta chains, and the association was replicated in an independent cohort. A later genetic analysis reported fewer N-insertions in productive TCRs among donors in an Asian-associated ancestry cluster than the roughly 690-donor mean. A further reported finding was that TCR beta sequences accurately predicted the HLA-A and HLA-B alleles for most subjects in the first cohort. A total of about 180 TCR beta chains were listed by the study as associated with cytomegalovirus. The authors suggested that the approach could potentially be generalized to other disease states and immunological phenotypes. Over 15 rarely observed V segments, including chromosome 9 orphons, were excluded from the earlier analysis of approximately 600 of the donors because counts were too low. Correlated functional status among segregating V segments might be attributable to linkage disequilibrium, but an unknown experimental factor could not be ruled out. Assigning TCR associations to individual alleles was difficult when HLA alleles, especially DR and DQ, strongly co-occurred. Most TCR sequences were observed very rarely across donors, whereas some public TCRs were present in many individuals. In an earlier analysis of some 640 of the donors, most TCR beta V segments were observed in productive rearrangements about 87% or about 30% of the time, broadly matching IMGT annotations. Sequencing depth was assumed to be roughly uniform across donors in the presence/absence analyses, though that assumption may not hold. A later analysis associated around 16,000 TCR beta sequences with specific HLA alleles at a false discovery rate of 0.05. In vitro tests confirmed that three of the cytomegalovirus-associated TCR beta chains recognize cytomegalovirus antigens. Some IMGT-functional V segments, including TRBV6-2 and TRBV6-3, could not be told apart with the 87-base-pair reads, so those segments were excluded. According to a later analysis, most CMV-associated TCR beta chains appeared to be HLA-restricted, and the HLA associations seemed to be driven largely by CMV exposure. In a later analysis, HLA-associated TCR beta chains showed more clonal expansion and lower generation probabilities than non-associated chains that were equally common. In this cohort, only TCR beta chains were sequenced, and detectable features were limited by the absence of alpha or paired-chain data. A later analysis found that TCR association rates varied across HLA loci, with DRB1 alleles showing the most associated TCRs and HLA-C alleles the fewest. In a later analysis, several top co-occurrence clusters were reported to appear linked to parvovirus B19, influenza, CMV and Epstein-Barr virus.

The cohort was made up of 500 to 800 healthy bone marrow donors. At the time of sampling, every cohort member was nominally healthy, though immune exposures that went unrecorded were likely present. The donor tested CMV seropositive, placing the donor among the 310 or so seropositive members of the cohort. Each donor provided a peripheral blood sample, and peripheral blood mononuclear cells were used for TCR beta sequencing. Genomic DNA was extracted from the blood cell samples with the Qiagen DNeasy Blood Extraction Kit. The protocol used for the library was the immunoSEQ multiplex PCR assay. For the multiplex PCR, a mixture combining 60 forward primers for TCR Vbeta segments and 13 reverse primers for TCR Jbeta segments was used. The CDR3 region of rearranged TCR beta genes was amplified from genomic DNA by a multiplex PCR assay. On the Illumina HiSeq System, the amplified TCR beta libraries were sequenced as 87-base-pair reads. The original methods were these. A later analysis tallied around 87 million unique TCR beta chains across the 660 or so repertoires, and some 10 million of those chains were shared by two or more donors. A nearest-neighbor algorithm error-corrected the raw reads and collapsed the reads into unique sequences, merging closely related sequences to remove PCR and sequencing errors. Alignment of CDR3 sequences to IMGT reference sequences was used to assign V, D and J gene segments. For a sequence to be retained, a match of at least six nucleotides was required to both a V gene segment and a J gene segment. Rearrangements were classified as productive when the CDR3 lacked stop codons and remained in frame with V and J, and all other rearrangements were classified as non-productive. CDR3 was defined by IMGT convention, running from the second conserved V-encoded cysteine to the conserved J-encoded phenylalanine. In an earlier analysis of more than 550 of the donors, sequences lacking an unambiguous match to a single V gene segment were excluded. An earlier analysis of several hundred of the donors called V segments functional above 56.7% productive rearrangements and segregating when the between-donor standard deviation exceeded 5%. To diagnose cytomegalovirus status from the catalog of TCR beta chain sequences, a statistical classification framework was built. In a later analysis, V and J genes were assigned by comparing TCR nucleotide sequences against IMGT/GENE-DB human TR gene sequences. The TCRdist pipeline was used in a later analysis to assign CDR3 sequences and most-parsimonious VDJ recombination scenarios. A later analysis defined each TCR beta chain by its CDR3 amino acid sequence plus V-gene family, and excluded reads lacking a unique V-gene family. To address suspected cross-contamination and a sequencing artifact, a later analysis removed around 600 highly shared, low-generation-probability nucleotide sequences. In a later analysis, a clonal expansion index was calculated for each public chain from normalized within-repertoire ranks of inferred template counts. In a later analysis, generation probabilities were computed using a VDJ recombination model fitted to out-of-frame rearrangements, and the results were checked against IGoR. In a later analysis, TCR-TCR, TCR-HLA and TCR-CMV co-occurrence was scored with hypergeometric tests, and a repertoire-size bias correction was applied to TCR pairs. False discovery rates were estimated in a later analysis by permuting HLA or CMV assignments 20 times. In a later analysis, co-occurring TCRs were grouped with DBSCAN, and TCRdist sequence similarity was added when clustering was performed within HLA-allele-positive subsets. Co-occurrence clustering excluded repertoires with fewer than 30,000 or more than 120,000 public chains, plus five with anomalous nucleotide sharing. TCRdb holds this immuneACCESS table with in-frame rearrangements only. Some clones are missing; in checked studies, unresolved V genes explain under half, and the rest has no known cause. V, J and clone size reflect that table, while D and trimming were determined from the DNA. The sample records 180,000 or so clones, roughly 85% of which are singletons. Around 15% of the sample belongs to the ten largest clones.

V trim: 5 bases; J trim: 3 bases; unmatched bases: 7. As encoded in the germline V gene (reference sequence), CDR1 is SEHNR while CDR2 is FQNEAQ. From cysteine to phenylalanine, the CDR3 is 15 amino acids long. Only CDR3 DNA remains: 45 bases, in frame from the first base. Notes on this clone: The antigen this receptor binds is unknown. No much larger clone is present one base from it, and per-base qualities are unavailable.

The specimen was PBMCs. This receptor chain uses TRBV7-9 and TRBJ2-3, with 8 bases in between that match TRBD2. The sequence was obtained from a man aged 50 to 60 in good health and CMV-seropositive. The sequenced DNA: TGTGCCAGCAGCGCGCCGGGACTAGGAACAGATACGCAGTATTTT. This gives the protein CASSAPGLGTDTQYF.